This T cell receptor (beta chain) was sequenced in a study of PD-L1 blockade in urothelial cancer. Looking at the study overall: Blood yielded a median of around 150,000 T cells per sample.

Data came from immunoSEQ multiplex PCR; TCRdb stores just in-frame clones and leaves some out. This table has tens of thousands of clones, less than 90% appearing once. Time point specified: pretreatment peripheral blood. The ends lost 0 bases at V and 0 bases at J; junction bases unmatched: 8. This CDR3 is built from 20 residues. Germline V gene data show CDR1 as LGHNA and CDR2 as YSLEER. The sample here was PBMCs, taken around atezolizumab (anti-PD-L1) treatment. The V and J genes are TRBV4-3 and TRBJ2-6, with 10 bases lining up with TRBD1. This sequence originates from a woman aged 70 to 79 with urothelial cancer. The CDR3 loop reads CASSQEIWTGGTSGANVLTF. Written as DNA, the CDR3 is TGCGCCAGCAGCCAAGAGATTTGGACAGGGGGTACCTCTGGGGCCAACGTCCTGACTTTC.